This TCR beta chain was captured in a study of T cell responses to AZD1222 COVID-19 vaccine. Using immunoSEQ multiplex PCR, the repertoire was profiled, and TCRdb retains in-frame clones only, with some absent. The table has over 100,000 clones, around nine tenths seen once. This clone was seen just once. No antigen is known for it. Whole-study findings and limits: Spike-specific TCR breadth and depth both grew after two AZD1222 doses.

The CDR3 runs to 12 residues. Looked up from germline, CDR1 is SQVTM and CDR2 is ANQGSEA. V lost 3 bases and J lost 11; bases outside the gene matches: 8. The sequencing used peripheral blood, collected on day 0 of AZD1222 vaccination. The chain couples TRBV29-1 to TRBJ2-7; 9 bases match TRBD1. This clonotype was sampled from an adult in good health. CDR3 coding DNA: TGCAGCGTTGACTTGGGACAGGGCGTTAAGTACTTC. Translated, it gives CSVDLGQGVKYF.